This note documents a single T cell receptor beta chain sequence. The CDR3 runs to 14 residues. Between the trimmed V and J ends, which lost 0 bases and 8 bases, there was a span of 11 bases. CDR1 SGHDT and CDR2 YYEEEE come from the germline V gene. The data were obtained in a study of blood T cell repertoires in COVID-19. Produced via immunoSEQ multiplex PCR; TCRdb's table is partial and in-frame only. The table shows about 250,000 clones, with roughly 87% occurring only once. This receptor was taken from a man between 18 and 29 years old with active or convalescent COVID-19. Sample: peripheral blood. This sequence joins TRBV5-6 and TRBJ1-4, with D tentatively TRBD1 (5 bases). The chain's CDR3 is CASSLDNRGEKLFF. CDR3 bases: TGTGCCAGCAGCTTGGACAATAGGGGCGAAAAACTGTTTTTT.